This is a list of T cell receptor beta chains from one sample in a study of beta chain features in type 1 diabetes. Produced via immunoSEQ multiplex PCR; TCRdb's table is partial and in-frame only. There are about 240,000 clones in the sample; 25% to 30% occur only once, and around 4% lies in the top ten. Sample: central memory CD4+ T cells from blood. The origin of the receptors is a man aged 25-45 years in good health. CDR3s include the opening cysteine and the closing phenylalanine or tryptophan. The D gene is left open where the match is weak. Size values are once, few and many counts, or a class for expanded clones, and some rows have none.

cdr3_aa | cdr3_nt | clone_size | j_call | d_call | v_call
CASSPGAGYEQYF | TGTGCCAGCTCACCAGGGGCCGGCTACGAGCAGTACTTC | many | TRBJ2-7 | . | TRBV18
CASSLETGSSSYNEQFF | TGCGCCAGCAGCTTGGAAACAGGGTCCAGCTCCTACAATGAGCAGTTCTTC | few | TRBJ2-1 | . | TRBV5-1
CSAGEAGVSGEQFF | TGCAGCGCCGGGGAGGCAGGGGTGAGCGGCGAGCAGTTCTTC | few | TRBJ2-1 | . | TRBV29-1
CASSLVPDSNYGYTF | TGTGCCAGCAGCTTAGTACCGGACAGCAACTATGGCTACACCTTC | . | TRBJ1-2 | . | TRBV7-2
CSVEQGLETQYF | TGCAGCGTTGAACAGGGTTTAGAGACCCAGTACTTC | many | TRBJ2-5 | . | TRBV29-1
CASSEMHGYSSYNEQFF | TGTGCCAGCAGTGAGATGCACGGGTACAGCTCCTACAATGAGCAGTTCTTC | few | TRBJ2-1 | . | TRBV6-1
CASRLDPGGQGSGETQYF | TGTGCAAGTCGCTTAGATCCTGGGGGACAGGGATCCGGAGAGACCCAGTACTTC | . | TRBJ2-5 | . | TRBV12-2
CASGPMWGDTQYF | TGTGCTAGTGGCCCCATGTGGGGAGATACGCAGTATTTT | few | TRBJ2-3 | . | TRBV12-5
CASSLAGQNNSPLHF | TGTGCCAGCAGCTTAGCGGGGCAGAATAATTCACCCCTCCACTTT | few | TRBJ1-6 | . | TRBV7-2
CASKGLADGYEQYF | TGTGCCAGCAAAGGACTAGCGGACGGATACGAGCAGTACTTC | . | TRBJ2-7 | TRBD2 | TRBV27
CASSLAGHNTGELFF | TGTGCCAGCAGCTTAGCAGGACATAACACCGGGGAGCTGTTTTTT | few | TRBJ2-2 | . | TRBV7-7
CAWSPNHEQYF | TGTGCCTGGAGTCCCAACCACGAGCAGTACTTC | . | TRBJ2-7 | . | TRBV30
CASSTQIPGLSETQYF | TGTGCCAGCAGCACCCAAATACCGGGACTATCAGAGACCCAGTACTTC | . | TRBJ2-5 | TRBD2 | TRBV5-6
CAWAGTSGGETQYF | TGTGCCTGGGCCGGGACTAGCGGAGGGGAGACCCAGTACTTC | . | TRBJ2-5 | TRBD2 | TRBV30
CATGQGREQYF | TGTGCCACCGGACAGGGACGGGAGCAGTACTTC | few | TRBJ2-7 | TRBD1 | TRBV15
CASSNMKYTEAFF | TGTGCCAGCAGTAATATGAAGTACACTGAAGCTTTCTTT | . | TRBJ1-1 | . | TRBV2
CASSLSGQETQYF | TGCGCCAGCAGCTTGTCAGGGCAAGAGACCCAGTACTTC | . | TRBJ2-5 | . | TRBV5-1
CAWSRTGTGGYEQYF | TGTGCCTGGAGTAGAACGGGGACAGGGGGCTACGAGCAGTACTTC | . | TRBJ2-7 | TRBD1 | TRBV30
CASSIDPAGGPYNEQFF | TGTGCCAGTAGTATAGATCCGGCGGGGGGGCCCTACAATGAGCAGTTCTTC | . | TRBJ2-1 | TRBD2 | TRBV19
CASSHEQGGTEAFF | TGCGCCAGCAGCCATGAACAGGGGGGCACTGAAGCTTTCTTT | few | TRBJ1-1 | TRBD1 | TRBV4-1
CASSFEVLSYEQYF | TGTGCCAGCAGCTTCGAGGTCTTGTCCTACGAGCAGTACTTC | . | TRBJ2-7 | . | TRBV7-2
CAIKDREQPNYGYTF | TGTGCCATCAAGGATCGGGAACAACCTAACTATGGCTACACCTTC | . | TRBJ1-2 | . | TRBV10-3
CASSLEGASNQPQHF | TGCGCCAGCAGCTTGGAGGGGGCTAGCAATCAGCCCCAGCATTTT | few | TRBJ1-5 | TRBD1 | TRBV5-1
CASSSPASNTYNEQFF | TGTGCCAGCAGTAGTCCAGCCAGCAACACCTACAATGAGCAGTTCTTC | few | TRBJ2-1 | . | TRBV28
CASSDNSGANVLTF | TGTGCCAGCAGTGACAACTCTGGGGCCAACGTCCTGACTTTC | many | TRBJ2-6 | . | TRBV6-4
CASSLGAASTDTQYF | TGCGCCAGCAGCTTGGGGGCAGCCTCCACAGATACGCAGTATTTT | many | TRBJ2-3 | . | TRBV5-1
CATTGDGYGYTF | TGTGCCACTACCGGGGACGGTTATGGCTACACCTTC | . | TRBJ1-2 | . | TRBV10-3
CASNYWEGSTDTQYF | TGTGCCAGCAACTATTGGGAGGGTTCGACAGATACGCAGTATTTT | . | TRBJ2-3 | TRBD2 | TRBV28